There are many counts of the clone carrying this T cell receptor beta chain. The antigen remains undetermined. The data are from a study of response to subunit inactivated influenza vaccine. Points from the study as a whole: The authors suggested that few new T cells are recruited per seasonal influenza vaccination.

Germline V lookup: CDR1 LGHNA, CDR2 YSLEER. The CDR3 consists of 15 residues. Trimming took off 0 bases at V and 1 base at J, with 6 bases between the two ends. TCRdb independently ran MiXCR on the RT-PCR reads; one entry per CDR3 protein. The profile shows roughly 700,000 distinct CDR3 sequences, about 15% of them singletons. The sample in question was PBMCs from blood, obtained 14 to 15 days before vaccination. This TCR was recovered from a man between 45 and 60 years old who received an inactivated influenza vaccine. The chain couples TRBV4-3 to TRBJ2-2; a weak D match, TRBD2 (5 bases). The chain's CDR3 is CASSQEEGNTGELFF. CDR3 DNA: TGCGCCAGCAGCCAAGAAGAGGGGAACACCGGGGAGCTGTTTTTT.